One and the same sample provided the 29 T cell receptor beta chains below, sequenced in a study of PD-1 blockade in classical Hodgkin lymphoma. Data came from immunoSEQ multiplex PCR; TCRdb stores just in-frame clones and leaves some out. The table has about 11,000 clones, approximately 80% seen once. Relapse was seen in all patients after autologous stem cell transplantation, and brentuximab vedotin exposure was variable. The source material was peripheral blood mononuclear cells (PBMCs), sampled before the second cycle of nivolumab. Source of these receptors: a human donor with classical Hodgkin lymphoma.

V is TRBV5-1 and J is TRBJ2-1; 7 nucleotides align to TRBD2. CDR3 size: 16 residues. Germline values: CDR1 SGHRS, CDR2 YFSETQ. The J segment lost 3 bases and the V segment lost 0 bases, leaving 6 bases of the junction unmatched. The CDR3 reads CASSLESSSGYNEQFF. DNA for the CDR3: TGCGCCAGCAGCTTGGAATCGTCTAGCGGCTACAATGAGCAGTTCTTC.

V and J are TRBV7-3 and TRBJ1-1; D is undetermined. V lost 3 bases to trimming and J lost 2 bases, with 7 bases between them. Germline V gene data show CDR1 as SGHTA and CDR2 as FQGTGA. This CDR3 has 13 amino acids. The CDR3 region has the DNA TGTGCCAGCAGCTTGTCAGAAAACACTGAAGCTTTCTTT. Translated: CASSLSENTEAFF.

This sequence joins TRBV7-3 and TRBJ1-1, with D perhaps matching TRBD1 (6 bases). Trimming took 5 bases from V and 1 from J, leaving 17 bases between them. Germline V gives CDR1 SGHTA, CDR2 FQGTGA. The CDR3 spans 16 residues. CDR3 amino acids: CASSLGPLQGNTEAFF. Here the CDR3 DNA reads TGTGCCAGCAGCCTGGGGCCATTACAGGGGAACACTGAAGCTTTCTTT. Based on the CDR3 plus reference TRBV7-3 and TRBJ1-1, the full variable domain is GAGVSQTPSNKVTEKGKYVELRCDPISGHTALYWYRQSLGQGPEFLIYFQGTGAADDSGLPNDRFFAVRPEGSVSTLKIQRTERGDSAVYLCASSLGPLQGNTEAFFGQGTRLTVV.

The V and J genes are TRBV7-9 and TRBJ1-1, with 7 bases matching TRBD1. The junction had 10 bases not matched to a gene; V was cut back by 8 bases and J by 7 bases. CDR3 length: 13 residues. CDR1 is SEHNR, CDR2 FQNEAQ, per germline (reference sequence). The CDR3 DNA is TGTGCCAGCCAGGGGACAGCAGATTTTGAAGCTTTCTTT. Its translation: CASQGTADFEAFF.

The DNA of the CDR3 is TGTGCCAGCAGCCCCTCTTCAAAAGCGGGGCTCAATGAGCAGTTCTTC. Translation gives CASSPSSKAGLNEQFF. The chain carries TRBV9 and TRBJ2-1; 7 positions agree with TRBD2. The CDR3 extends over 16 amino acids. After removal of 4 bases from V and 6 bases from J, the junction contained 13 bases not matched to a gene. Per the germline V gene, CDR1 is SGDLS and CDR2 is YYNGEE.

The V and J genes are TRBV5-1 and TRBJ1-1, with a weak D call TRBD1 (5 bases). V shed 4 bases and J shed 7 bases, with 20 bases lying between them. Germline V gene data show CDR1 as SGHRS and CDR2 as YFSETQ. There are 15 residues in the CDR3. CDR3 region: CASSPQGASLGEAFF. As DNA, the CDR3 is TGCGCCAGCAGCCCCCAGGGAGCCTCGTTGGGTGAAGCTTTCTTT.

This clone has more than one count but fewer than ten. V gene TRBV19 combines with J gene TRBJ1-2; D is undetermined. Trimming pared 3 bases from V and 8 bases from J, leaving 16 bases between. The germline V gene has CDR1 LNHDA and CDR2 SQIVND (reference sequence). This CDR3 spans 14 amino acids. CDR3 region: CASSIPGPMRGYTF. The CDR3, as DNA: TGTGCCAGTAGTATTCCGGGCCCTATGAGAGGCTACACCTTC. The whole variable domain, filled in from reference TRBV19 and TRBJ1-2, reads DGGITQSPKYLFRKEGQNVTLSCEQNLNHDAMYWYRQDPGQGLRLIYYSQIVNDFQKGDIAEGYSVSREKKESFPLTVTSAQKNPTAFYLCASSIPGPMRGYTFGSGTRLTVV.

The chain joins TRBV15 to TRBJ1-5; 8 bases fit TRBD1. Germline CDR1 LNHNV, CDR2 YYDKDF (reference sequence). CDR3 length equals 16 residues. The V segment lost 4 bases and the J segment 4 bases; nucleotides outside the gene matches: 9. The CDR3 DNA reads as TGTGCCACCAGCACCCGGGACAGGACAAGGAATCAGCCCCAGCATTTT. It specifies CATSTRDRTRNQPQHF.

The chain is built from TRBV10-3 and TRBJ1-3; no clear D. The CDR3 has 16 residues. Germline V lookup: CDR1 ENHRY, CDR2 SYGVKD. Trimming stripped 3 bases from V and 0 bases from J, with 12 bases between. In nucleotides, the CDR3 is TGTGCCATCAGTGACCCCCGGGCAACCTCTGGAAACACCATATATTTT. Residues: CAISDPRATSGNTIYF.

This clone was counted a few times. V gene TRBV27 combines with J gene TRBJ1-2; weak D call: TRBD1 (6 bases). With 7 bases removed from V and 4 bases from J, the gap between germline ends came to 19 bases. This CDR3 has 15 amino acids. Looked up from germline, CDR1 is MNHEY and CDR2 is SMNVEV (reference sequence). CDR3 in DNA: TGTGCCAGCACCGCCCTTCTAGGGGGGGGCTATGGCTACACCTTC. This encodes CASTALLGGGYGYTF.

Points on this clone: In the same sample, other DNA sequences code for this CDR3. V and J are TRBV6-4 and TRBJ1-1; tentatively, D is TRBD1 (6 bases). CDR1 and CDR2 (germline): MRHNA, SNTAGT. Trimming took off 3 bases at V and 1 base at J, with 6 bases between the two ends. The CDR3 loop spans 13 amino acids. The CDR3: CASSEGANTEAFF. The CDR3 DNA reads TGTGCCAGCAGTGAGGGGGCGAACACTGAAGCTTTCTTT.

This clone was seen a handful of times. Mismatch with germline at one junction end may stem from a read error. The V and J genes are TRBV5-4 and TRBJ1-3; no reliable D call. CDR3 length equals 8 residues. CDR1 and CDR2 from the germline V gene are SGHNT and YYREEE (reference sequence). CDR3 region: CASTSHAF. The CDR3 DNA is TGTGCCAGCACCTCCCACGCTTTT.

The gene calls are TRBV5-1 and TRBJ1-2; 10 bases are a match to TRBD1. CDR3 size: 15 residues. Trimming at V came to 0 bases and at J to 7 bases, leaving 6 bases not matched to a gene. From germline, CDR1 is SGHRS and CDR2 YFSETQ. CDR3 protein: CASSLGDRGPGGYTF. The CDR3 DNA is TGCGCCAGCAGCTTGGGAGACAGGGGGCCCGGTGGCTACACCTTC.

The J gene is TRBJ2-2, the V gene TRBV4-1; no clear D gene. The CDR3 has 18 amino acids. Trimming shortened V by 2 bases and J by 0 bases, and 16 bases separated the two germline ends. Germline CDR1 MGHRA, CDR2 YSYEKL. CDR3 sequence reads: CASSQLIFGGANTGELFF. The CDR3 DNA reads TGCGCCAGCAGCCAACTGATCTTCGGTGGGGCGAACACCGGGGAGCTGTTTTTT.

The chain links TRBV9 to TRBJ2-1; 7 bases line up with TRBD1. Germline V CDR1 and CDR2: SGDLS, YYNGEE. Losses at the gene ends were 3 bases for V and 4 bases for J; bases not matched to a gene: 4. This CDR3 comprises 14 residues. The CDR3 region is CASSEQGRYNEQFF. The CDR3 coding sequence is TGTGCCAGCAGCGAACAGGGGCGGTACAATGAGCAGTTCTTC.

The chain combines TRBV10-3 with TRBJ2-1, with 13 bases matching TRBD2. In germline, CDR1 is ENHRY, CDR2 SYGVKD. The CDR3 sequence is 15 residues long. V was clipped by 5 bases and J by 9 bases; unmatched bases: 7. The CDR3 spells CAISTRLAGGLEQFF. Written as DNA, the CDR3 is TGTGCCATCAGTACCAGACTAGCGGGAGGTCTTGAGCAGTTCTTC.

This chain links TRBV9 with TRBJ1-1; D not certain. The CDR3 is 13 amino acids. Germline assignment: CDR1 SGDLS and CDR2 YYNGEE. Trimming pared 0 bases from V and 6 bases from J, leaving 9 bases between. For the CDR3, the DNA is TGTGCCAGCAGCGTAGAAGTGTGGGCTGAAGCTTTCTTT. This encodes CASSVEVWAEAFF.

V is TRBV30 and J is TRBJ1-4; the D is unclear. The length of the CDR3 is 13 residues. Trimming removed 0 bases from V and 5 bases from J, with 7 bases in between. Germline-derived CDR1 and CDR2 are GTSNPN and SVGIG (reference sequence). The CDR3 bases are TGTGCCTGGAGTGTAGCGGTAAATGAAAAACTGTTTTTT. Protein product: CAWSVAVNEKLFF.

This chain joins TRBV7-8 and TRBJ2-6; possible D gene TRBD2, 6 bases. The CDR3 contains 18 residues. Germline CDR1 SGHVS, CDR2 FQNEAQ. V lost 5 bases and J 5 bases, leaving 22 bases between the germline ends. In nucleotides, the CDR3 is TGTGCCAGCAGCCAAGCGGGTTACCCACAAAGTCGGGCCAACGTCCTGACTTTC. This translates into CASSQAGYPQSRANVLTF. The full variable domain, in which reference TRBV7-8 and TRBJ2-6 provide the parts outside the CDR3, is GAGVSQSPRYKVAKRGQDVALRCDPISGHVSLFWYQQALGQGPEFLTYFQNEAQLDKSGLPSDRFFAERPEGSVSTLKIQRTQQEDSAVYLCASSQAGYPQSRANVLTFGAGSRLTVL.

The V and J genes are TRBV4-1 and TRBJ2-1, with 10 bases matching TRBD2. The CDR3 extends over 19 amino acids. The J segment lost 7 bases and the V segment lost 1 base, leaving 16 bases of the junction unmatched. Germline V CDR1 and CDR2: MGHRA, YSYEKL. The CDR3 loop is CASSQGVLTSGKIINEQFF. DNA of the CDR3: TGCGCCAGCAGCCAAGGGGTTTTAACTAGCGGGAAAATCATAAATGAGCAGTTCTTC.

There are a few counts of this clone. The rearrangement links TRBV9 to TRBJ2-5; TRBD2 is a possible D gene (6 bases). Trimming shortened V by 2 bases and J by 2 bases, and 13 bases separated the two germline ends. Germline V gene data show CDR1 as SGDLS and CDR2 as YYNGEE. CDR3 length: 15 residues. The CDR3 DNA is TGTGCCAGCAGCGTCCGACTAGGGAGACAAGAGACCCAGTACTTC. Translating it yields CASSVRLGRQETQYF.

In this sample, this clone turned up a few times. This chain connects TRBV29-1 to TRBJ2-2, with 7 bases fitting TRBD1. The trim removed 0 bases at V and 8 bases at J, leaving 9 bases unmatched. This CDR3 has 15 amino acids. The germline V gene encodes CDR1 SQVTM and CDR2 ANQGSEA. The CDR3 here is CSVEEQGTALGELFF. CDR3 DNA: TGCAGCGTTGAAGAACAGGGGACAGCCCTGGGGGAGCTGTTTTTT.

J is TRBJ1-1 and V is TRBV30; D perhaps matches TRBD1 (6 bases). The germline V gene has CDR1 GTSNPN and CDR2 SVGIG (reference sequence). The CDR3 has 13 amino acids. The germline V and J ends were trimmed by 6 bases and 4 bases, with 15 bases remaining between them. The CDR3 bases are TGTGCCTGTGGGAAAGGGGGTATCACTGAAGCTTTCTTT. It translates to CACGKGGITEAFF.

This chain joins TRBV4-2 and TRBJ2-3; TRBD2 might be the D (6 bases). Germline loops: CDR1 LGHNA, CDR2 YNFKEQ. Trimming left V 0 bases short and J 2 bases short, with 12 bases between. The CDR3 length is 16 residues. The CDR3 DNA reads TGTGCCAGCAGCCAAGATTCGGGACTTCTCACAGATACGCAGTATTTT. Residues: CASSQDSGLLTDTQYF.

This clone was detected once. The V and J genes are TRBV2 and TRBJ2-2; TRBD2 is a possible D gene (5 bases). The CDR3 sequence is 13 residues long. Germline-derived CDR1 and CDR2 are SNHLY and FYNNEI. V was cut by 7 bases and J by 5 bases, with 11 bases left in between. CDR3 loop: CASKQLVTGELFF. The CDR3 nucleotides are TGTGCCAGCAAACAACTAGTAACCGGGGAGCTGTTTTTT.

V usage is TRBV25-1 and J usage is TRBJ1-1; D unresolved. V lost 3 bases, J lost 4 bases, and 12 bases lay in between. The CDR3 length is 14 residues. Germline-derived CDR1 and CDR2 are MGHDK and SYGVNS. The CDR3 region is CASSDGELGTEAFF. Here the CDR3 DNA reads TGTGCCAGCAGTGATGGGGAACTGGGCACTGAAGCTTTCTTT.

The CDR3, as DNA: TGCGCCAGCAGCTTGGGCGCCGCTCTAGCTACTCGATACAATGAGCAGTTCTTC. The encoded protein is CASSLGAALATRYNEQFF. The rearrangement uses TRBV5-1 and TRBJ2-1; weak D call: TRBD2 (5 bases). V lost 0 bases and J 4 bases, leaving 20 bases between the germline ends. Germline CDR1 reads SGHRS; CDR2 reads YFSETQ. This CDR3 spans 18 amino acids.

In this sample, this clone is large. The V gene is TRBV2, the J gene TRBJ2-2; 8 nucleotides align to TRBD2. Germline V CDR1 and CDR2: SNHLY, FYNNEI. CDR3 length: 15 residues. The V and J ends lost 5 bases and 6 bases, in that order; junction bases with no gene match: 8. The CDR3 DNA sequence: TGTGCCAGCAGTAGCGGGAGAGTGTCCCCCGGGGAGCTGTTTTTT. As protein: CASSSGRVSPGELFF.

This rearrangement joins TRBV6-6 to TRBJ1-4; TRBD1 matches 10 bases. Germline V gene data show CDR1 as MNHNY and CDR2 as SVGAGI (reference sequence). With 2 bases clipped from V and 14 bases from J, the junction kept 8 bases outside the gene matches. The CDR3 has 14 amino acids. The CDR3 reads CASSYDDRGRMLFF. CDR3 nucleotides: TGTGCCAGCAGTTACGATGACAGGGGGCGAATGCTGTTTTTT.